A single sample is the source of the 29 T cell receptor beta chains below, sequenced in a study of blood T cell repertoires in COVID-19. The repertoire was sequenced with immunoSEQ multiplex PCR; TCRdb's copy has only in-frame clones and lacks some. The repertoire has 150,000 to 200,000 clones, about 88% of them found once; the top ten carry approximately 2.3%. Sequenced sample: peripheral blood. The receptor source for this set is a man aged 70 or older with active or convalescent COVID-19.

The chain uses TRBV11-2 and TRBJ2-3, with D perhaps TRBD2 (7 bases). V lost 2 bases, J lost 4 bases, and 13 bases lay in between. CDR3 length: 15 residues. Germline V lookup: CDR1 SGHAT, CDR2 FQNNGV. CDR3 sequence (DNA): TGTGCCAGCAGCTTATTCCGGCGGGGGCCAGATACGCAGTATTTT. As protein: CASSLFRRGPDTQYF.

The CDR3 sequence is CASSLGQGYNEQFF. CDR3 coding DNA: TGTGCCAGCAGCCTAGGGCAGGGCTACAATGAGCAGTTCTTC. This chain joins TRBV7-2 and TRBJ2-1, with D perhaps TRBD1 (5 bases). This CDR3 has 14 amino acids. The V gene lost 5 bases and the J gene lost 3 bases, with 11 bases spanning the gap. In germline, CDR1 is SGHTA, CDR2 FQGNSA.

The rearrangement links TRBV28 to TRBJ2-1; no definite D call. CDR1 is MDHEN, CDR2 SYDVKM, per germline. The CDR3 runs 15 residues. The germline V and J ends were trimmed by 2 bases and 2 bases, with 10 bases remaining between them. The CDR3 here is CASSLRGLPYNEQFF. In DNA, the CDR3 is TGTGCCAGCAGTTTAAGAGGCCTCCCCTACAATGAGCAGTTCTTC.

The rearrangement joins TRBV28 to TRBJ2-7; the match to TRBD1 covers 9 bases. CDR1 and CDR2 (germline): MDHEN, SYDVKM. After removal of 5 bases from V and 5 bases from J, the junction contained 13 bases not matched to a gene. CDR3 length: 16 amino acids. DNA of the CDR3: TGTGCCAGCAGTCCCCGACCGGGACAGGGCTTTCACGAGCAGTACTTC. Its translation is CASSPRPGQGFHEQYF.

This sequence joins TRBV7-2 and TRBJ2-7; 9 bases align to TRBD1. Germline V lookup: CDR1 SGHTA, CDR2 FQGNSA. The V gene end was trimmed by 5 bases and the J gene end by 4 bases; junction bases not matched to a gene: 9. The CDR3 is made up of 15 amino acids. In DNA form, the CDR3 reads TGTGCCAGCAGCCCGACAGGGGGACGGGGTTACGAGCAGTACTTC. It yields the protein CASSPTGGRGYEQYF.

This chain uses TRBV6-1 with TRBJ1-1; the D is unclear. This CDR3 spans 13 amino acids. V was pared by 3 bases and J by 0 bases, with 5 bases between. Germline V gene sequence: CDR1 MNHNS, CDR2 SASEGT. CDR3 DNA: TGTGCCAGCAGTGACCTATTGAACACTGAAGCTTTCTTT. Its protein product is CASSDLLNTEAFF.

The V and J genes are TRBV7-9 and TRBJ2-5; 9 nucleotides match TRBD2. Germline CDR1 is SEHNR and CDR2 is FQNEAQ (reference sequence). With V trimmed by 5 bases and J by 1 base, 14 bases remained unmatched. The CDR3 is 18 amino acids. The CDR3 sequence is CASSLTGRAGGGQETQYF. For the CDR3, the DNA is TGTGCCAGCAGCCTGACAGGGAGAGCGGGAGGCGGCCAAGAGACCCAGTACTTC.

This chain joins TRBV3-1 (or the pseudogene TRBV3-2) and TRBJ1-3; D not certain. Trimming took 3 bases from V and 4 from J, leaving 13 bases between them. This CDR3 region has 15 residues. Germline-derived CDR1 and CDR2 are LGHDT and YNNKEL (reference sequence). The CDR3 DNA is TGTGCCAGCAGCCATTCGAGCCTCGTCGGAAACACCATATATTTT. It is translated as CASSHSSLVGNTIYF.

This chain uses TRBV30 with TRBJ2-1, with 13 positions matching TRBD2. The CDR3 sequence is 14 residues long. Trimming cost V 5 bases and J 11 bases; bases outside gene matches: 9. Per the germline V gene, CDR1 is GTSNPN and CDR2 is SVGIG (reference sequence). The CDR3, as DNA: TGTGCCTGGCGTCGGGGACTAGCGGGGACCAAGCAGTTCTTC. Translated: CAWRRGLAGTKQFF.

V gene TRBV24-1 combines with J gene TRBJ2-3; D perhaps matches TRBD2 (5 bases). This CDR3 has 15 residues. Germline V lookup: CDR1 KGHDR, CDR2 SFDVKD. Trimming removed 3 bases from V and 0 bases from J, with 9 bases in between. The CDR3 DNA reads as TGTGCCACCAGTGATAAACGGGGAAGCACAGATACGCAGTATTTT. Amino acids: CATSDKRGSTDTQYF.

This CDR3 is CASSSLQGFYGYTF. The CDR3 DNA reads as TGTGCCAGCAGTTCCCTACAGGGTTTCTATGGCTACACCTTC. This rearrangement joins TRBV28 to TRBJ1-2; maybe TRBD1 (6 bases). CDR1 MDHEN and CDR2 SYDVKM come from the germline V gene. The V end lost 4 bases, the J end lost 4 bases, and 13 bases lay between the germline ends. The CDR3 extends over 14 amino acids.

For the CDR3, the DNA is TGTGCCAGCAGTCCATGGCGGGGGGCATCCTCCTACAATGAGCAGTTCTTC. Translation: CASSPWRGASSYNEQFF. The chain couples TRBV27 to TRBJ2-1; 8 positions match TRBD2. Unmatched junction bases numbered 9, after V lost 5 bases and J lost 0 bases. CDR1 is MNHEY and CDR2 is SMNVEV in the germline V gene (reference sequence). The CDR3 consists of 17 residues.

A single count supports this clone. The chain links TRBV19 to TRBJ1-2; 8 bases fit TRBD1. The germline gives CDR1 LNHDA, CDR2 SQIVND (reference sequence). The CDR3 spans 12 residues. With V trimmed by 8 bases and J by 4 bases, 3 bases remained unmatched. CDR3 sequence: CASDGQGYGYTF. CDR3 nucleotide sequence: TGTGCCAGTGACGGACAGGGCTATGGCTACACCTTC.

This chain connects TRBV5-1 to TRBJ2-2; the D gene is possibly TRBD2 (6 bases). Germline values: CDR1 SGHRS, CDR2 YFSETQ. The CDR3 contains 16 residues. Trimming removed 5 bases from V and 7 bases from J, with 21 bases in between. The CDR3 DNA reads TGCGCCAGCAGACCGCGCGGGGATCTGGTGGGCGGGGAGCTGTTTTTT. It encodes CASRPRGDLVGGELFF.

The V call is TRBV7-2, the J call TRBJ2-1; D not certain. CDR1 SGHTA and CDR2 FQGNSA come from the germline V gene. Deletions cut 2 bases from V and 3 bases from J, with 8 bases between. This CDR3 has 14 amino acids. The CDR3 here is CASSLFTVYNEQFF. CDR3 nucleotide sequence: TGTGCCAGCAGCTTATTTACAGTCTACAATGAGCAGTTCTTC.

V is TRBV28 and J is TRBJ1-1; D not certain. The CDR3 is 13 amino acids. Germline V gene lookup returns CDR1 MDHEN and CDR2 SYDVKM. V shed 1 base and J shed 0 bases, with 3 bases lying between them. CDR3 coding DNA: TGTGCCAGCAGTTTATCTGTGAACACTGAAGCTTTCTTT. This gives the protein CASSLSVNTEAFF.

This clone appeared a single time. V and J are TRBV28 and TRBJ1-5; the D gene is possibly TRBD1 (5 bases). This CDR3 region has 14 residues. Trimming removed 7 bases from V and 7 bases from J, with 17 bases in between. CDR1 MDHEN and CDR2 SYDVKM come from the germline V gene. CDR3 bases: TGTGCCAGCACCGTGGGGAGGGGCTACCAGCCCCAGCATTTT. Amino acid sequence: CASTVGRGYQPQHF.

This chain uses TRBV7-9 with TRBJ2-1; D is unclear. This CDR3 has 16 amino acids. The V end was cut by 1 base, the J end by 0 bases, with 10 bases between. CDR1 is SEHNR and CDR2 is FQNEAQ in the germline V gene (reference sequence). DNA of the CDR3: TGTGCCAGCAGCTTAGGGGCCAGTAGCTCCTACAATGAGCAGTTCTTC. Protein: CASSLGASSSYNEQFF.

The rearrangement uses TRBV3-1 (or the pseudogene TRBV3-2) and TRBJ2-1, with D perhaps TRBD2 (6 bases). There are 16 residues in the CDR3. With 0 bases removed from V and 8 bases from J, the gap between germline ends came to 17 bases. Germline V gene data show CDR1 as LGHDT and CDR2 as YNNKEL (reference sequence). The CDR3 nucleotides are TGTGCCAGCAGCCAAGATAGCGGAGGCTCCGGGGATGAGCAGTTCTTC. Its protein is CASSQDSGGSGDEQFF.

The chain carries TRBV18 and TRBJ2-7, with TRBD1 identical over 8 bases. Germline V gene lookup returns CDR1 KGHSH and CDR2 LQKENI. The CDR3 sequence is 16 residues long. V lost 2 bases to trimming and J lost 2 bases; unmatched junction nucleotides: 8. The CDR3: CASSPTTGQGPYEQYF. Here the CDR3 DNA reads TGTGCCAGCTCACCAACAACAGGACAGGGTCCCTACGAGCAGTACTTC.

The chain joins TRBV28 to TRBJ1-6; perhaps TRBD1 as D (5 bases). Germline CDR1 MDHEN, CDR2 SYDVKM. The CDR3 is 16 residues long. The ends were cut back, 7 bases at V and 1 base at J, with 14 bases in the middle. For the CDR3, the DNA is TGTGCCAGCACCCCGATTCGGGGGTCCTATAATTCACCCCTCCACTTT. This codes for CASTPIRGSYNSPLHF.

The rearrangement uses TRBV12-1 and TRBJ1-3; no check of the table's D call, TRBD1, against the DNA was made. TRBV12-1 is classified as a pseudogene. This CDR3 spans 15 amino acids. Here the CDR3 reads CASSSQGTGDNTIYF. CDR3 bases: TGTGCCAGCAGCTCGCAAGGGACAGGGGATAACACCATATATTTT.

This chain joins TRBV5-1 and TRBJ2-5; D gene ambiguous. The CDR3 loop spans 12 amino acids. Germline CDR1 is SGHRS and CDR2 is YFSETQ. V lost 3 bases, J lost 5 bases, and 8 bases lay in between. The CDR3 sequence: CASSSGMETQYF. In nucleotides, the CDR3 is TGCGCCAGCAGCTCCGGTATGGAGACCCAGTACTTC. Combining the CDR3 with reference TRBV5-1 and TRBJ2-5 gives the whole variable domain KAGVTQTPRYLIKTRGQQVTLSCSPISGHRSVSWYQQTPGQGLQFLFEYFSETQRNKGNFPGRFSGRQFSNSRSEMNVSTLELGDSALYLCASSSGMETQYFGPGTRLLVL.

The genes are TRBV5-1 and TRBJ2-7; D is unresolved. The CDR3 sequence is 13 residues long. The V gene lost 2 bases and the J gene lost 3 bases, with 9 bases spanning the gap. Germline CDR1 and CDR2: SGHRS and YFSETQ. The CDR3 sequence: CASSFSGLYEQYF. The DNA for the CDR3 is TGCGCCAGCAGCTTCTCTGGGCTCTACGAGCAGTACTTC.

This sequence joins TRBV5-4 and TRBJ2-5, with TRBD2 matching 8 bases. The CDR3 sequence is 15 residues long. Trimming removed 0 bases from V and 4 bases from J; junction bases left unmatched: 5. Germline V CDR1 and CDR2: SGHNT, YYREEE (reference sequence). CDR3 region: CASSLGQGLGETQYF. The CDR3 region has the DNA TGTGCCAGCAGCTTGGGGCAGGGACTAGGAGAGACCCAGTACTTC.

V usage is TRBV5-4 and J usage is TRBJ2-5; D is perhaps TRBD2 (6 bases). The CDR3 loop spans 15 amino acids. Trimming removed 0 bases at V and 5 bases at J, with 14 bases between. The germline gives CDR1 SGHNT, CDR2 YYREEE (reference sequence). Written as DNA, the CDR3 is TGTGCCAGCAGCTTGGTTGGCAGGGAGGTGGAGACCCAGTACTTC. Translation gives CASSLVGREVETQYF.

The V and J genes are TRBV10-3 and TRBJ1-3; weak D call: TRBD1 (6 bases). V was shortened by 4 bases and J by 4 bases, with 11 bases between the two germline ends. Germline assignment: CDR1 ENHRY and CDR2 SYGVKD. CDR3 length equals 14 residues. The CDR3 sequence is CAISASGAGNTIYF. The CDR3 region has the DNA TGTGCCATCAGTGCCTCAGGGGCAGGAAACACCATATATTTT.

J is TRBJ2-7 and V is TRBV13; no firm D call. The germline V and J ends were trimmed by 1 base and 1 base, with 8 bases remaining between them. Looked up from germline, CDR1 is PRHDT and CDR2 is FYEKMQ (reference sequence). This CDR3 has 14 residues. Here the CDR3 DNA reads TGTGCCAGCAGCTTAGTGGTCCGGTCCTACGAGCAGTACTTC. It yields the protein CASSLVVRSYEQYF.

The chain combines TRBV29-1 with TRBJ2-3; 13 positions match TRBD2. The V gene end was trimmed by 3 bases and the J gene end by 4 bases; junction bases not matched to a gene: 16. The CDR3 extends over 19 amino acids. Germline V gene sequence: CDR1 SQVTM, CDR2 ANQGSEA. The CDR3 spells CSVDQGTKLAGGSPDTQYF. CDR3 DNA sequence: TGCAGCGTTGACCAGGGAACGAAACTAGCGGGAGGGAGTCCAGATACGCAGTATTTT.